The source of this T cell receptor beta chain is a study of blood T cell repertoires in COVID-19. Study information: T cells, B-cell-depleted T cells, or PBMCs provided the cDNA or gDNA that served as material.

This clone was counted a single time. In the study's own analysis: Nucleated cell number was recorded as an estimate derived from reference gene primer amplification. The data were produced by immunoSEQ multiplex PCR, yet TCRdb's version contains in-frame clones alone and is incomplete. From that table come the V and J calls and clone size; the DNA was used to work out D and trimming. The table records 360,000 or so clones, over 75% of them present only once. Clinical history as reported by participants underpinned cohort assignment. This CDR3 is 16 amino acids long. Per the germline V gene, CDR1 is MNHEY and CDR2 is SVGAGI. Trimming cost V 4 bases and J 0 bases; bases outside gene matches: 8.

This rearrangement joins TRBV6-5 to TRBJ2-7, with 8 bases identical to TRBD2. The source is a woman aged 25 to 45 who had recovered from COVID-19. The sequenced material came from PBMCs or T cells enriched from blood (not recorded which). The CDR3 bases are TGTGCCAGCAGTTCAATCAGCGGGGGAAGCTCCTACGAGCAGTACTTC. Protein product: CASSSISGGSSYEQYF.